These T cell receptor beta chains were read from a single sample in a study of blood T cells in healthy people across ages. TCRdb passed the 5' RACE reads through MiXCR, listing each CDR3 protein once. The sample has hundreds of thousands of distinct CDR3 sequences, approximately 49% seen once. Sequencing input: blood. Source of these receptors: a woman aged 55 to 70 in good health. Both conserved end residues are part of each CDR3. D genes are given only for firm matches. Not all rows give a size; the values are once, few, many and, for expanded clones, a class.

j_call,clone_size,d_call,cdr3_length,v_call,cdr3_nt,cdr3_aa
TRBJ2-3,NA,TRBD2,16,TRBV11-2,TGTGCCAGCAGCCGAGCGGGCGGGAGAAGCACAGATACGCAGTATTTT,CASSRAGGRSTDTQYF
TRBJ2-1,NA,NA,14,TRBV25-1,TGTGCCAGCAGTGGCTACGGGATGGTGGGGGAGCAGTTCTTC,CASSGYGMVGEQFF
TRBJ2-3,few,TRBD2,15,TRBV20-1,TGCAGTGCATCGGCTAGCGGGAGGAACACAGATACGCAGTATTTT,CSASASGRNTDTQYF
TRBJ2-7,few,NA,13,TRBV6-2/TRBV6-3,TGTGCCAGCAGTCACCGGGACTTCTACGAGCAGTACTTC,CASSHRDFYEQYF
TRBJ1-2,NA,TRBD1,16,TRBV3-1,TGTGCCAGCAGCCAAGACGGTTTGACAGGGCAGGAAGGCTACACCTTC,CASSQDGLTGQEGYTF
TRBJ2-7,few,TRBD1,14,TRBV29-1,TGCAGCGTTGCAAACAGGGGGAGTTACTACGAGCAGTACTTC,CSVANRGSYYEQYF
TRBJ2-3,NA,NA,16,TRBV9,TGTGCCAGCAGCCCTAGGCCGGGTTCTAGCACAGATACGCAGTATTTT,CASSPRPGSSTDTQYF
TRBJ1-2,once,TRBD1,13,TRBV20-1,TGCAGTGCTAGTCTCAGGGGGTCATGGGGCTACACCTTC,CSASLRGSWGYTF
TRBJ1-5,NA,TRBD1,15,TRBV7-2,TGTGCCAGCAGCTCTACAGGGGGCGCAGGTCAGCCCCAGCATTTT,CASSSTGGAGQPQHF
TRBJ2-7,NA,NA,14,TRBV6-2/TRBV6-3,TGTGCCAGCAACGACAGGTGGGAGGGATACGAGCAGTACTTC,CASNDRWEGYEQYF
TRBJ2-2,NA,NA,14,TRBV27,TGTGCCAGCAGAGGACAGACACGCACCGGGGAGCTGTTTTTT,CASRGQTRTGELFF
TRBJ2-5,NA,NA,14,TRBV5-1,TGCGCCAGCAGCGTGGACCAGTTAATGCAGACCCAGTACTTC,CASSVDQLMQTQYF
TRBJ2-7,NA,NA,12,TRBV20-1,TGCAGTGCAAGCGGACTCTATGGGGAGCAGTACTTC,CSASGLYGEQYF
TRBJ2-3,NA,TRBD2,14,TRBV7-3,TGTGCCAGCAGCTCGGGGGGGGCTACAGATACGCAGTATTTT,CASSSGGATDTQYF
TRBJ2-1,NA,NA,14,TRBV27,TGTGCCAGCAGTGATGGACGTCCCGACAATGAGCAGTTCTTC,CASSDGRPDNEQFF
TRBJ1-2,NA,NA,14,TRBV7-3,TGTGCCAGCAGCTTAAATGCGGGAGCCGATGGCTACACCTTC,CASSLNAGADGYTF
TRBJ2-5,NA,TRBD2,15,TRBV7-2,TGTGCCAGCAGCTTAAGCGGGAGCAGTCAAGAGACCCAGTACTTC,CASSLSGSSQETQYF
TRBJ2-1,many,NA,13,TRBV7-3,TGTGCCAGCAGCTTAAGAGTCCCCAATGAGCAGTTCTTC,CASSLRVPNEQFF